This T cell receptor beta chain was captured in a study of molecular identifiers for immune sequencing clone quantification. Notes on the study in general: Identical TCR molecules sharing a barcode could underestimate highly expanded clone sizes. The share of molecules held by clones above 20 RNA copies was over 99% in effector cells and under 1% in naive cells.

CDR3 length equals 15 residues. With 1 base removed from V and 1 base from J, the gap between germline ends came to 10 bases. This clonotype occurred many times. Its specificity is not known. Each CDR3 protein gets one entry after TCRdb re-called the PCR reads with MiXCR. The repertoire holds 35,000 or so distinct CDR3 sequences, with 15% to 20% as singletons. Sequencing was performed on naive CD8+ T cells from blood, with Jurkat cell RNA spiked in. Subset defined: FACS-sorted CD8+CD4-CCR7+CD45RA+ naive T cells. The clonotype originates from a human donor in good health. Some libraries in this study had Jurkat cell RNA spiked in. V gene TRBV12-3 or TRBV12-4 combines with J gene TRBJ1-2; D is perhaps TRBD1 (6 bases). The CDR3 protein is CASSLETGFNYGYTF. DNA of the CDR3: TGTGCCAGCAGTTTAGAGACAGGATTTAACTATGGCTACACCTTC.